This T cell receptor (beta chain) was profiled in a study of CD8 T cells in Susac syndrome. RNA was extracted with the RNeasy kit, and a quantity of roughly 0.45 to 1 ug was reverse transcribed using random hexamers. TCRdb fed the immunoSEQ multiplex PCR reads into MiXCR, producing one record per CDR3 protein. The data show roughly 200,000 distinct CDR3 sequences, almost 96% seen once. The junction had 4 bases not matched to a gene; V was cut back by 5 bases and J by 5 bases. The CDR3 contains 12 residues. Germline values: CDR1 DFQATT, CDR2 SNEGSKA (reference sequence). The multiple sclerosis controls were treatment-naive patients, and their relapsing-remitting disease was stable or active. TEMRA cells were FACS-enriched, while CD8+ and CD4+ T cells were negatively isolated.

This clonotype was sampled from a human donor with multiple sclerosis. The V gene is TRBV20-1, the J gene TRBJ2-3; 7 positions match TRBD2. The sample consisted of CD4+ T cells from PBMCs. CDR3 sequence reads: CSAPTGGDTQYF. The CDR3 DNA is TGCAGTGCTCCTACGGGGGGAGATACGCAGTATTTT.